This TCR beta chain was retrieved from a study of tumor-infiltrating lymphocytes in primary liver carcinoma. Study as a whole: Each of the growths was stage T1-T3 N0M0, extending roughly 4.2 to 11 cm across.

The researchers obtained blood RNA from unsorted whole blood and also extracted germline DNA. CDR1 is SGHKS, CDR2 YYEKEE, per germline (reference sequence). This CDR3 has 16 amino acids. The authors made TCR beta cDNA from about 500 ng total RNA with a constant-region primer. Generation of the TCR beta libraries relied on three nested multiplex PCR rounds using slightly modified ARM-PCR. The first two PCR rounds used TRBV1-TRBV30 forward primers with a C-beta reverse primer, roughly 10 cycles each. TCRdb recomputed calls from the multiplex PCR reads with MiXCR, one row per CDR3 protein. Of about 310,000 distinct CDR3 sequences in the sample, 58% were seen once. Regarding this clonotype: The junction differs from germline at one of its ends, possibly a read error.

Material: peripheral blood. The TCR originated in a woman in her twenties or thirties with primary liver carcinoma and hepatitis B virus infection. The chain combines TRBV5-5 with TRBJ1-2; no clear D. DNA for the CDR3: TGTGCCAGCAACTTGGAATATTTAGCGCAGCCCTATGGTTACACCTTC. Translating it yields CASNLEYLAQPYGYTF.